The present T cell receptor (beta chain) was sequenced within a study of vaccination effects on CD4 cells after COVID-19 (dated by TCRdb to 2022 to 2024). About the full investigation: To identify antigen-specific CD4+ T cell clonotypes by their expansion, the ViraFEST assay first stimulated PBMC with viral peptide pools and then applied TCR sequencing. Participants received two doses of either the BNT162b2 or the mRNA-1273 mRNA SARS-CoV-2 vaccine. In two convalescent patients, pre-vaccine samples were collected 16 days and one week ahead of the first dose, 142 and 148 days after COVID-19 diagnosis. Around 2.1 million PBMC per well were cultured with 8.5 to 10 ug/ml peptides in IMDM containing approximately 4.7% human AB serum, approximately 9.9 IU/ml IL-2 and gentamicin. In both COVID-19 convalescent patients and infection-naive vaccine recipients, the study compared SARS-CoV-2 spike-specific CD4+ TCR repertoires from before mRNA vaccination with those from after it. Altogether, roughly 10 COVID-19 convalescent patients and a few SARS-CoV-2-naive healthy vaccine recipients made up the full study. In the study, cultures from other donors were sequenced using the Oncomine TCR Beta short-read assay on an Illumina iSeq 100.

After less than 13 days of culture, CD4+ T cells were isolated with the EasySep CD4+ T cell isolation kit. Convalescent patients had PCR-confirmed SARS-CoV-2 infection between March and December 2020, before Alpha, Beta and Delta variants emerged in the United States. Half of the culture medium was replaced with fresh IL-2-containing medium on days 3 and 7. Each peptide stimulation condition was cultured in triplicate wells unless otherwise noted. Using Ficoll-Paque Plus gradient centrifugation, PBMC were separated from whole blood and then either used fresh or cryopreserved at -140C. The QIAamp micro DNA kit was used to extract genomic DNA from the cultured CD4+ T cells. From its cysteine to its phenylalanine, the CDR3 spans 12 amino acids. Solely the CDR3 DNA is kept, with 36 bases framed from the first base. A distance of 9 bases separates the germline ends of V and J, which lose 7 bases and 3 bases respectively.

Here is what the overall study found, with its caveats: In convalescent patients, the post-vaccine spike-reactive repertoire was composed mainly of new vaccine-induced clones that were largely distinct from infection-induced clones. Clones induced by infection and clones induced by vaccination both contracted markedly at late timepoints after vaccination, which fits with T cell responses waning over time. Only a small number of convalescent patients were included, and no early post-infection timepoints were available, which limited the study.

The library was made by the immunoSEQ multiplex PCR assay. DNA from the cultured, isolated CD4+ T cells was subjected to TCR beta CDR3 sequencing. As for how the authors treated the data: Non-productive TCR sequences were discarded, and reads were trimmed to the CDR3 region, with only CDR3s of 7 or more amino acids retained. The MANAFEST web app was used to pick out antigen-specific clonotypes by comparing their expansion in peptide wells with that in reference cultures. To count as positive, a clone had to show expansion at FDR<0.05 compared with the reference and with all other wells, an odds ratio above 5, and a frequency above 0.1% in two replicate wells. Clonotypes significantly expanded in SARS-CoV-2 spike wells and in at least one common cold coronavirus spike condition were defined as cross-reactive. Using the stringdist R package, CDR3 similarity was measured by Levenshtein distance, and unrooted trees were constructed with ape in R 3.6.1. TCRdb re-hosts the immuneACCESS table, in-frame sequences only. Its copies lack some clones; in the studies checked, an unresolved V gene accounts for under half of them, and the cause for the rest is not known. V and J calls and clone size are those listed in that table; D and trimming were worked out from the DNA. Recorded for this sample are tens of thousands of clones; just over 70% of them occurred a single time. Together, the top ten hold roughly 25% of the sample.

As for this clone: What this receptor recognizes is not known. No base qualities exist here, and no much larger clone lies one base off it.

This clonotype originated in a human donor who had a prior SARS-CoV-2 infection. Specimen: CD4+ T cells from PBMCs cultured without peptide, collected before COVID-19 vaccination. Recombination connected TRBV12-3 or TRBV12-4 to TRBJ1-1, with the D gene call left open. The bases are TGTGCCAGCAACCAGGACCACACTGAAGCTTTCTTT. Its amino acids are CASNQDHTEAFF.